This TCR beta chain came from a study of Graves' ophthalmopathy and Graves' hyperthyroidism. The study, taken as a whole, reports: Blood also contained most of the expanded thyroid clonotypes above 0.001 frequency. At about 69% sensitivity and over 72% specificity, the model predicted progression of the ophthalmopathy. A model of 13 signatures distinguished ophthalmopathy from stable hyperthyroidism at approximately 90% sensitivity and roughly 80% specificity.

RNA transcripts were the source from which TCR beta CDR3 regions were amplified. After a first-round RT-PCR with HTBI primers, a second-round multiplex PCR was run. TCRdb recomputed calls from the multiplex PCR reads with MiXCR, one row per CDR3 protein. Seen here are over a million distinct CDR3 sequences, about 36% observed once, and the top ten hold 11%. As concerns this clonotype: Its target is unknown.

Patients were excluded if they had other autoimmune diseases or uncontrolled infections, and likewise if pregnancy or lactation applied. The J segment lost 3 bases and the V segment lost 3 bases, leaving 6 bases of the junction unmatched. Germline CDR1 and CDR2: LNHNV and YYDKDF (reference sequence). The CDR3 has 16 residues. The sequenced sample was peripheral blood or thyroid tissue (not recorded which). This TCR derives from an adult man with Graves' hyperthyroidism. V usage is TRBV15 and J usage is TRBJ1-1; 11 positions match TRBD1. CDR3 protein: CATSSLGTGGYTEAFF. CDR3 nucleotide sequence: TGTGCCACCAGCAGCTTGGGGACAGGGGGGTACACTGAAGCTTTCTTT.